This TCR beta chain was retrieved from a study of blood T cell repertoires in COVID-19. Study-wide context: From the United States, Italy and Spain came samples of acute and convalescent COVID-19. In each case, the material was cDNA or gDNA derived from T cells, B-cell-depleted T cells, or PBMCs.

Seattle researchers signed up patients amid active infection and tracked them longitudinally. This CDR3 region has 14 residues. Trimming removed 0 bases from V and 5 bases from J, with 10 bases in between. Per germline, CDR1 KGHSH and CDR2 LQKENI. TCRdb's table, derived via immunoSEQ multiplex PCR, lists solely in-frame clones and lacks some. The sample contains 150,000 to 200,000 clones, over 75% of which appear only once. The chain combines TRBV18 with TRBJ2-5, with D unresolved. Sequencing used peripheral blood. This TCR derives from a person aged 70 to 79 with COVID-19, enrolled during active disease. The CDR3 sequence: CASSPPSRLETQYF. The CDR3, as DNA: TGTGCCAGCTCACCACCGTCGAGGTTGGAGACCCAGTACTTC.